The source of this TCR beta chain is a study of human T cells and chemical hapten exposure. About the study: Scalp application of diphenylcyclopropenone was performed weekly in patients across the entire approximately 24-week study.

Germline V gene data show CDR1 as SGHDT and CDR2 as YYEEEE. Trimming cost V 4 bases and J 0 bases, with 19 bases left between them. This CDR3 is built from 17 residues. Specified time point: patch test 1, 2 weeks after DPC sensitization. As to treatment: therapeutic diphenylcyclopropenone sensitization with weekly scalp DPC. TCRdb used MiXCR to reprocess the RACE reads, holding one entry per CDR3 protein. The sample yields about 340,000 distinct CDR3 sequences, around 6.9% seen once. The sequenced sample was whole blood, obtained in connection with sensitization to the hapten diphenylcyclopropenone (DPC). The TCR originated in a woman between 18 and 30 years old with alopecia areata. Some clones in this sample may be carry-over from other donors' samples. The chain is built from TRBV5-6 and TRBJ1-2; possibly TRBD1 for D (5 bases). The CDR3 DNA follows: TGTGCCAGCAGCGGGCATGGGGACCTTCGTTCTAACTATGGCTACACCTTC. The encoded protein is CASSGHGDLRSNYGYTF.